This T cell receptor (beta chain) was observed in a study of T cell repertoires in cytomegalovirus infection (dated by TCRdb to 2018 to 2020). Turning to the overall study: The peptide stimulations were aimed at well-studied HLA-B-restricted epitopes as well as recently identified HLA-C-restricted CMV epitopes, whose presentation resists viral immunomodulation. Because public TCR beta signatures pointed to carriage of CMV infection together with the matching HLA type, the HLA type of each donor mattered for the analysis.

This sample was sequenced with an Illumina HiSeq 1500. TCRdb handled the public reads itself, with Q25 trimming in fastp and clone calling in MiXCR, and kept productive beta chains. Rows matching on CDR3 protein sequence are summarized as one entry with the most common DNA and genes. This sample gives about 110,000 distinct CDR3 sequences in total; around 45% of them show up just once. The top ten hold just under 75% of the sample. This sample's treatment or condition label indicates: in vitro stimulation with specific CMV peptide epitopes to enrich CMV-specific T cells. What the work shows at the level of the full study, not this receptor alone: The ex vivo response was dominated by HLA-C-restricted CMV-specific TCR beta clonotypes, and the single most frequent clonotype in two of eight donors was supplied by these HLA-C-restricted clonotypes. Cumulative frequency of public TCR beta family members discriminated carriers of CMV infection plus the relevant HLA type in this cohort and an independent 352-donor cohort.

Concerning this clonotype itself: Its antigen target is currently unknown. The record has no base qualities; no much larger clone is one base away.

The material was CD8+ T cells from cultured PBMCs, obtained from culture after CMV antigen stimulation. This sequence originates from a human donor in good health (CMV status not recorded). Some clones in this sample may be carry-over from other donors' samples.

The bases read TGTGCCAGCAGTTACTCTCGGACAGCCCAAGAGACCCAGTACTTC. It encodes CASSYSRTAQETQYF. The V and J genes are TRBV6-8 and TRBJ2-5; D gene: possibly TRBD1, on 6 matching bases. The germline ends are 9 bases apart after V is trimmed by 0 bases and J by 1 base. In the germline V gene, CDR1 corresponds to MNHGY and CDR2 to SAAAGT. The CDR3 numbers 15 residues from cysteine through phenylalanine. Only the CDR3 DNA stays, 45 bases, in frame from base 1.